The 6 T cell receptor beta chains presented below share a single source sample, sequenced in a study of blood T cells in healthy people across ages. A second PCR, run for roughly 7 to 12 cycles, used a sample-barcoded 5' primer plus a J-beta primer mix. TCRdb reprocessed the 5' RACE reads with MiXCR, giving one entry per CDR3 protein. Of some 1,800,000 distinct CDR3 sequences listed, approximately 40% were seen once; the top ten hold about 21%. Sequenced input: blood. The receptors derive from a human donor in good health.

The V and J genes are TRBV3-1 and TRBJ2-7; D ambiguous. This CDR3 is 14 amino acids long. Trimming took off 2 bases at V and 0 bases at J, with 8 bases between the two ends. CDR1 and CDR2 from the germline V gene are LGHDT and YNNKEL (reference sequence). Written as DNA, the CDR3 is TGTGCCAGCAGCCAAAAGGGTCTCTCCTACGAGCAGTACTTC. Its protein product is CASSQKGLSYEQYF.

The gene calls are TRBV20-1 and TRBJ2-1, with 9 bases aligning to TRBD2. Germline V gene lookup returns CDR1 DFQATT and CDR2 SNEGSKA (reference sequence). V lost 5 bases to trimming and J lost 0 bases; unmatched junction nucleotides: 2. The CDR3 totals 14 residues. In nucleotides, the CDR3 is TGCAGTGCTCATAGCGGGAGCTCCTACAATGAGCAGTTCTTC. It yields the protein CSAHSGSSYNEQFF.

The chain couples TRBV5-1 to TRBJ2-1, with TRBD2 identical over 10 bases. CDR1 and CDR2 (germline): SGHRS, YFSETQ. The CDR3 totals 16 residues. The J segment lost 3 bases and the V segment lost 0 bases, leaving 3 bases of the junction unmatched. The CDR3 region is CASSLELAGIYNEQFF. CDR3 coding DNA: TGCGCCAGCAGCTTGGAACTAGCGGGGATCTACAATGAGCAGTTCTTC.

This clonotype was recorded a few times. The chain has TRBV9 and TRBJ2-6, with 10 bases identical to TRBD2. The V segment lost 3 bases and the J segment 1 base; nucleotides outside the gene matches: 10. Germline V gene data show CDR1 as SGDLS and CDR2 as YYNGEE. This CDR3 region has 19 residues. For the CDR3, the DNA is TGTGCCAGCAGCGGCTCCCTAGCGGGGGCCTGGTCTGGGGCCAACGTCCTGACTTTC. Translating it yields CASSGSLAGAWSGANVLTF.

The V gene is TRBV20-1, the J gene TRBJ2-7; 9 bases align to TRBD1. The CDR3 sequence is 13 residues long. CDR1 DFQATT and CDR2 SNEGSKA come from the germline V gene (reference sequence). Trimming cost V 5 bases and J 6 bases; bases outside gene matches: 8. As DNA, the CDR3 is TGCAGTGCTGGGCAAACAGGGGGCTCCGAGCAGTACTTC. Its protein is CSAGQTGGSEQYF.

J is TRBJ2-4 and V is TRBV7-9; D is undetermined. The CDR3 contains 14 residues. Germline loops: CDR1 SEHNR, CDR2 FQNEAQ (reference sequence). V was pared by 7 bases and J by 0 bases, with 10 bases between. The CDR3 sequence: CASNSLIAKNIQYF. CDR3 in DNA: TGTGCCAGCAATTCCTTAATAGCCAAAAACATTCAGTACTTC. The variable domain in full, with the rest retrieved from reference TRBV7-9 and TRBJ2-4, is DTGVSQNPRHKITKRGQNVTFRCDPISEHNRLYWYRQTLGQGPEFLTYFQNEAQLEKSRLLSDRFSAERPKGSFSTLEIQRTEQGDSAMYLCASNSLIAKNIQYFGAGTRLSVL.